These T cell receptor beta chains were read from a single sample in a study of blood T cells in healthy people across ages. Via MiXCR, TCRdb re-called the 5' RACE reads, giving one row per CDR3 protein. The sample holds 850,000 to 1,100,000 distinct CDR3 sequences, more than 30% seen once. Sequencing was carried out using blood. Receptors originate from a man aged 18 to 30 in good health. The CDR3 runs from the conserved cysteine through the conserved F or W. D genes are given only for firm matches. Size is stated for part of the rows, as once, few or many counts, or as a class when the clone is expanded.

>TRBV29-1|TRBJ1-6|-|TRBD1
TGCAGCGTGAAATCCGGGACAGGGGATTCACCCCTCCACTTT
CSVKSGTGDSPLHF
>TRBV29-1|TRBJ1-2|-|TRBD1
TGCAGCGTAGACCCGGGACAGGGTTGGGGAGGCTACACCTTC
CSVDPGQGWGGYTF
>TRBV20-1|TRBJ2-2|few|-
TGCAGTGCTAGTGCCAACACCGGGGAGCTGTTTTTT
CSASANTGELFF
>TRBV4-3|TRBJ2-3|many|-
TGCGCCAGCAGCCAAGGCAGGCCCCCAGATACGCAGTATTTT
CASSQGRPPDTQYF
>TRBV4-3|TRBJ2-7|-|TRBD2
TGCGCCAGCAGCCAAGAGAACCTAGCGGGGGCCCTCTCCTACGAGCAGTACTTC
CASSQENLAGALSYEQYF
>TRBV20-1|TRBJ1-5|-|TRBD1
TGCAGTGTTACGAGAACAGGGGATCAGCCCCAGCATTTT
CSVTRTGDQPQHF
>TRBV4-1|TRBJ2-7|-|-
TGCGCCAGCAGCCAGAGCCCAAGCTCCTACGAGCAGTACTTC
CASSQSPSSYEQYF
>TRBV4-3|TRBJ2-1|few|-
TGCGCCAGCAGCCAAGGAGGGGCAAACAATGAGCAGTTCTTC
CASSQGGANNEQFF
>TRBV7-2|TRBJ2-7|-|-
TGTGCCAGCAGCTTAGACGGGGCTTTTCGCGAGCAGTACTTC
CASSLDGAFREQYF
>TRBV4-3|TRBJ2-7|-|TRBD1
TGCGCCAGCAGCCAAAATCGTCCGGAACAGGGGTCGTACGAGCAGTACTTC
CASSQNRPEQGSYEQYF
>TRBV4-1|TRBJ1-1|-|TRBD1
TGCGCCAGCAGCCGACTTTTTAAGCCGGGACAGGGGGAATCTGAAGCTTTCTTT
CASSRLFKPGQGESEAFF
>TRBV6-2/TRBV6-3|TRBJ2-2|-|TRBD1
TGTGCCAGCAGTTCCTCGGGGACAGCCACCACCGGGGAGCTGTTTTTT
CASSSSGTATTGELFF
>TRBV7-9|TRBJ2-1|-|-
TGTGCCAGCAGCTTATCGGGGGCGCGAAACAATGAGCAGGTCTTC
CASSLSGARNNEQVF
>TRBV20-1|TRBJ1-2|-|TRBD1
TGCAGTGCTAGTCACAGGGGAGGAAACTATGGCTACACCTTC
CSASHRGGNYGYTF
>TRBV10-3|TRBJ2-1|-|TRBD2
TGTGCCATCAGGGGGACTAGCGGGGCATACAATGAGCAGTTCTTC
CAIRGTSGAYNEQFF
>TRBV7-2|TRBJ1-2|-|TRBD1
TGTGCCAGCAGCTTAGTACCAGGACAGGGACATGGCTACACCTTC
CASSLVPGQGHGYTF
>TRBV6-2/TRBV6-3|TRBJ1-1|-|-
TGTGCCAGCAGCCCCTACGGGGACGACACTGAAGCTTTCTTT
CASSPYGDDTEAFF
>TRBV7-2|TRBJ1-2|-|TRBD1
TGTGCCGGCAGTTTAGGGGGGGACAGTTATAACTATGGCTACACCTTC
CAGSLGGDSYNYGYTF
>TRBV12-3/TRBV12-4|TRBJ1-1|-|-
TGTGCCAGCAGACTTGGGGCAGGGATGAACACTGAAGCTTTCTTT
CASRLGAGMNTEAFF
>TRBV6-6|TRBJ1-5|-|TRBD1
TGTGCCAGCAGTATCCCAACCGGGACTCAGGGGGTTCAGCCCCAGCATTTT
CASSIPTGTQGVQPQHF
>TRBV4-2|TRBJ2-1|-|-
TGTGCCAGCAGCCAAATTAGGGGGGCCGGTCCGTCCAATGAGCAGTTCTTC
CASSQIRGAGPSNEQFF
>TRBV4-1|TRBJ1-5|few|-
TGCGCCAGCAGCCAAGGCCCGACAGTAGCTCAGCCCCAGCATTTT
CASSQGPTVAQPQHF
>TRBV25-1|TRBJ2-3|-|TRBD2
TGTGCCAGCAGTCCAATAGCGGGGGCCACAGATACGCAGTATTTT
CASSPIAGATDTQYF
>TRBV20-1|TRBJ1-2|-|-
TGCAGTGCTCAACCTACGAGTTCCTATGGCTACACCTTC
CSAQPTSSYGYTF
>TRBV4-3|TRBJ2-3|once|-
TGCGCCAGCACACACACCCCTAGCACAGATACGCAGTATTTT
CASTHTPSTDTQYF
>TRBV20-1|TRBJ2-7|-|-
TGCAGTGCTGCTAACGAGCAGGGCCCCTACGAGCAGTACTTC
CSAANEQGPYEQYF
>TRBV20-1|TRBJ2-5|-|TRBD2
TGCAGTGTAAGGGGACTAGTAGCAGAGACCCAGTACTTC
CSVRGLVAETQYF
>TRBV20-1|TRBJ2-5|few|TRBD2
TGCAGTGCTAGAGGACTCACTAGCGGGTGTGAGCAGTACTTC
CSARGLTSGCEQYF
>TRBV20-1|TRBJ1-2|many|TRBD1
TGCAGTGCCGCACAACCGGGACAGGGGCTCTATGGCTACACCTTC
CSAAQPGQGLYGYTF
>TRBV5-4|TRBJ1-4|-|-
TGTGCCAGCAGCTCTCCCCAACAAGGGGAAAAACTGTTTTTT
CASSSPQQGEKLFF
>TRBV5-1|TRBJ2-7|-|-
TGCGCCAGCAGCTTGGCCGGGTATCATATTGGCGATGAGCAGTACTTC
CASSLAGYHIGDEQYF
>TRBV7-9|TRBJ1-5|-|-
TGTGCCAGCAGCGTAACAAGTGGCAATCAGCCCCAGCATTTT
CASSVTSGNQPQHF
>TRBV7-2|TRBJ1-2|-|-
TGTGCCAGCAGCTTAGACCCGGGCCGTGGCTACACCTTC
CASSLDPGRGYTF
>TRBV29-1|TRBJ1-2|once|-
TGCAGCGTTGAAGAGACGGTGAACTATGGCTACACCTTC
CSVEETVNYGYTF
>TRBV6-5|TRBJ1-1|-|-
TGTGCCAGCAGCCGGGCCCTAGGAGGCACTGAAGCTTTCTTT
CASSRALGGTEAFF
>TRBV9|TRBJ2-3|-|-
TGTGCCAGCAGCGACCGATCTTGGACGGCTGCAGATACGCAGTATTTT
CASSDRSWTAADTQYF
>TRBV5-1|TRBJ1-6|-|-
TGCGCCAGCAGCTTGGAACAGAGCTCCTATAATTCACCCCTCCACTTT
CASSLEQSSYNSPLHF
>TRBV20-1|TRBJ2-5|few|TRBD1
TGCAGTGCTAGGGACAGGGTACAAGAGACCCAGTACTTC
CSARDRVQETQYF
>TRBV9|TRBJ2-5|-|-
TGTGCCAGCAGCGTAAGGGGCCTCGGATACCAAGAGACCCAGTACTTC
CASSVRGLGYQETQYF
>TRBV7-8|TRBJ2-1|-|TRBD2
TGTGCCAGCAGCTTAGCGCGATTTGGGGGGGTCTCAGGATACAATGAGCAGTTCTTC
CASSLARFGGVSGYNEQFF
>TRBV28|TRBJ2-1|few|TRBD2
TGTGCCAGCAGATTAGCGGGGGGGCCGCAGAATGAGCAGTTCTTC
CASRLAGGPQNEQFF
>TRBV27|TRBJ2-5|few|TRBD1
TGTGCCAGCAGTTCTTACACAGGGGGCGATCTACAAGAGACCCAGTACTTC
CASSSYTGGDLQETQYF
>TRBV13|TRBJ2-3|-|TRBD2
TGTGCCAGCAGCTTAGGCCAGCGGGGGGGCTCAGATACGCAGTATTTT
CASSLGQRGGSDTQYF
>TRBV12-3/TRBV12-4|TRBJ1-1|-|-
TGTGCCAGCAGCCTTGGAAGGGCTTCGACTGAAGCTTTCTTT
CASSLGRASTEAFF
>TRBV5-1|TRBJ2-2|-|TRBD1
TGCGCCAGCAGCGCGGAAGGACAGGGCAACACCGGGGAGCTGTTTTTT
CASSAEGQGNTGELFF
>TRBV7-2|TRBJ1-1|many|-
TGTGCCAGCAGCTTAGGGGAGGGGGGGAACACTGAAGCTTTCTTT
CASSLGEGGNTEAFF
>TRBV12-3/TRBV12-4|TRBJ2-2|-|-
TGTGCCAGCAGCACTGACAAGTACACCGGGGAGCTGTTTTTT
CASSTDKYTGELFF
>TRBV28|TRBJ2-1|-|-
TGTGCCAGCAGTTTTGAAGGACGACACCCGGGGAATGAGCAGTTCTTC
CASSFEGRHPGNEQFF
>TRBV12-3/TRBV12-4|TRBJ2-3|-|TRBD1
TGTGCCAGCAGTAGACAAGGACAGGGCACAGATACGCAGTATTTT
CASSRQGQGTDTQYF
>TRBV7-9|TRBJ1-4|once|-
TGTGCCAGCAGCGCGGTGGAGGGTGTAAAGGGATATGAAAAACTGTTTTTT
CASSAVEGVKGYEKLFF
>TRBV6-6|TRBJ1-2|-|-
TGTGCCAGCAGTTACCACGACATTCTCTATGGCTACACCTTC
CASSYHDILYGYTF
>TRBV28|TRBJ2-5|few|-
TGTGCCAGCAGTGTAGTCAGCTTAGAGACCCAGTACTTC
CASSVVSLETQYF